The T cell receptor (beta chain) described here comes from a study of identical twins. Overall study results and limits: Researchers reported excess low generation probability among twin-shared out-of-frame alpha sequences. Twins shared beta out-of-frame sequences in excess, but this excess was weaker.

The germline gives CDR1 DFQATT, CDR2 SNEGSKA (reference sequence). Trimming removed 5 bases at V and 2 bases at J, with 16 bases between. The CDR3 sequence is 15 residues long. Of note for this clonotype: The antigen is not known.

TCRdb re-derived calls from the 5' RACE reads in MiXCR, one entry per CDR3 protein. The sample lists under 250,000 distinct CDR3 sequences, roughly 7.5% occurring once. These data were also filed under a second study, of yellow fever vaccine responses in identical twins.

This TCR came from a young woman in good health. This chain connects TRBV20-1 to TRBJ2-4; TRBD1 might be the D (6 bases). Input material: memory (CD45RO+) T cells sorted from blood. The CDR3 DNA sequence: TGCAGTGCTCTAAATTCCGGGGACACCAAAAACATTCAGTACTTC. Amino acid sequence: CSALNSGDTKNIQYF.